What follows are 24 T cell receptor beta chains derived from one specimen sequenced in a study of shared clonotypes between healthy human individuals. Using immunoSEQ multiplex PCR, the repertoire was profiled, and TCRdb retains in-frame clones only, with some absent. The sample holds about 470,000 clones, around 75% seen once. What was sequenced was PBMCs. The origin of the receptors is a middle-aged woman in good health. Some clones in this sample may be carry-over from other donors' samples.

This clone has only one observation. The chain carries TRBV21-1 and TRBJ2-7; the D segment call TRBD2 is taken from the table without a DNA check. TRBV21-1 is a pseudogene segment. CDR3 length equals 16 residues. The CDR3 sequence: CASSKARGRSGYEQYF. Written as DNA, the CDR3 is TGTGCCAGCAGCAAAGCTCGCGGGAGGTCGGGCTACGAGCAGTACTTC.

The rearrangement uses TRBV2 and TRBJ1-5; D remains unclear. Trimming took 4 bases from V and 4 from J, leaving 11 bases between them. Germline lookup yields CDR1 SNHLY and CDR2 FYNNEI. There are 14 residues in the CDR3. CDR3 in amino acids: CASSVALGNQPQHF. In nucleotides, the CDR3 is TGTGCCAGCAGTGTAGCTTTGGGTAATCAGCCCCAGCATTTT. Looking up the rest from reference TRBV2 and TRBJ1-5 gives the full variable domain: EPEVTQTPSHQVTQMGQEVILRCVPISNHLYFYWYRQILGQKVEFLVSFYNNEISEKSEIFDDQFSVERPDGSNFTLKIRSTKLEDSAMYFCASSVALGNQPQHFGDGTRLSIL.

This CDR3 reads CASSLGSINTEAFF. CDR3 bases: TGTGCCAGTAGTCTCGGCAGCATAAACACTGAAGCTTTCTTT. The chain is built from TRBV19 and TRBJ1-1; D is undetermined. V was pared by 5 bases and J by 2 bases, with 12 bases between. The CDR3 runs 14 residues. The germline V gene has CDR1 LNHDA and CDR2 SQIVND (reference sequence).

The genes are TRBV5-1 and TRBJ2-7; 9 bases match TRBD1. Trimming at V came to 4 bases and at J to 2 bases, leaving 7 bases not matched to a gene. The CDR3 extends over 15 amino acids. The V gene's germline CDR1 is SGHRS and CDR2 YFSETQ. The CDR3: CASSPEGQGPYEQYF. The DNA for the CDR3 is TGCGCCAGCAGCCCCGAGGGACAGGGCCCCTACGAGCAGTACTTC. The whole variable domain, remainder taken from reference TRBV5-1 and TRBJ2-7, is KAGVTQTPRYLIKTRGQQVTLSCSPISGHRSVSWYQQTPGQGLQFLFEYFSETQRNKGNFPGRFSGRQFSNSRSEMNVSTLELGDSALYLCASSPEGQGPYEQYFGPGTRLTVT.

CDR3 loop: CASSLAAGTGELFF. The DNA of the CDR3 is TGCGCCAGCAGCTTAGCCGCGGGCACCGGGGAGCTGTTTTTT. The chain has TRBV5-1 and TRBJ2-2, with D perhaps TRBD2 (5 bases). Trimming removed 2 bases at V and 4 bases at J, with 9 bases between. The CDR3 extends over 14 amino acids. Looked up from germline, CDR1 is SGHRS and CDR2 is YFSETQ. Combining the CDR3 with reference TRBV5-1 and TRBJ2-2 gives the whole variable domain KAGVTQTPRYLIKTRGQQVTLSCSPISGHRSVSWYQQTPGQGLQFLFEYFSETQRNKGNFPGRFSGRQFSNSRSEMNVSTLELGDSALYLCASSLAAGTGELFFGEGSRLTVL.

The chain's CDR3 is CAWRASGARGYEQFF. DNA of the CDR3: TGTGCCTGGAGGGCTAGCGGGGCTCGGGGGTATGAGCAGTTCTTC. This chain connects TRBV30 to TRBJ2-1; 9 bases match TRBD2. Per the germline V gene, CDR1 is GTSNPN and CDR2 is SVGIG (reference sequence). This CDR3 spans 15 amino acids. J gave up 8 bases and V 3 bases, and 11 bases lay outside the gene matches.

This clone came up a few times. V gene TRBV28 combines with J gene TRBJ2-1, with D possibly TRBD1 on 5 matching bases. The CDR3 has 11 residues. Germline V gene sequence: CDR1 MDHEN, CDR2 SYDVKM. V lost 7 bases and J lost 12, with 13 bases in between. The CDR3 spells CASTQGFGQFF. CDR3 DNA sequence: TGTGCCAGCACCCAGGGATTTGGGCAGTTCTTC.

This clone appeared a few times. The CDR3, as DNA: TGTGCCATCAGGAGACTAGCGGGAGTCCCCCTGGAGACCCAGTACTTC. Translated: CAIRRLAGVPLETQYF. The chain recombines TRBV10-3 with TRBJ2-5, with 12 bases aligning to TRBD2. Germline V lookup: CDR1 ENHRY, CDR2 SYGVKD. V lost 6 bases to trimming and J lost 5 bases; unmatched junction nucleotides: 10. The CDR3 is 16 residues long.

The chain uses TRBV10-3 and TRBJ2-7, with 13 bases identical to TRBD2. The V gene's germline CDR1 is ENHRY and CDR2 SYGVKD. Germline trimming cut 7 bases from V and 4 bases from J; bases unmatched to any gene: 4. This CDR3 region has 14 residues. For the CDR3, the DNA is TGTGCCATCAAAGGGACTAGCGGGGATTACGAGCAGTACTTC. This codes for CAIKGTSGDYEQYF.

The chain employs TRBV28 and TRBJ1-2; D is possibly TRBD1 (6 bases). CDR3 size: 13 residues. Germline V gene lookup returns CDR1 MDHEN and CDR2 SYDVKM. V shed 10 bases and J shed 3 bases, with 15 bases lying between them. The CDR3 DNA follows: TGTGCCACCTTAGACAGGTCTGACTATGGCTACACCTTC. Its translation is CATLDRSDYGYTF.

The V call is TRBV6-1, the J call TRBJ1-2, with a weak D call TRBD1 (5 bases). CDR1 is MNHNS and CDR2 is SASEGT in the germline V gene. CDR3 length equals 15 residues. The V and J ends lost 2 bases and 3 bases respectively, with 13 bases between them. CDR3 in amino acids: CASSENQGRHYGYTF. The CDR3 DNA sequence: TGTGCCAGCAGTGAAAACCAGGGCCGGCACTATGGCTACACCTTC.

Only a few counts were recorded for this clone. V and J are TRBV11-2 and TRBJ1-1, with a weak D call TRBD1 (6 bases). This CDR3 contains 13 residues. Trimming took off 4 bases at V and 8 bases at J, with 14 bases between the two ends. Per germline, CDR1 SGHAT and CDR2 FQNNGV. CDR3 sequence (DNA): TGTGCCAGCAGCTCAACCCTAGACAGGGAAGCTTTCTTT. It codes for CASSSTLDREAFF. Full variable domain (outside the CDR3, taken from reference TRBV11-2 and TRBJ1-1): EAGVAQSPRYKIIEKRQSVAFWCNPISGHATLYWYQQILGQGPKLLIQFQNNGVVDDSQLPKDRFSAERLKGVDSTLKIQPAKLEDSAVYLCASSSTLDREAFFGQGTRLTVV.

The chain employs TRBV23-1 and TRBJ1-1; possible D gene TRBD1, 5 bases. TRBV23-1 is annotated as an ORF whose role is uncertain. The V and J ends lost 0 bases and 2 bases respectively, with 13 bases between them. The CDR3 length is 16 residues. For the CDR3, the DNA is TGCGCCAGCAGTCAATCGATCAGGGAGGAAAACACTGAAGCTTTCTTT. It yields the protein CASSQSIREENTEAFF.

This clone was detected only once. The chain joins TRBV18 to TRBJ1-1, with 7 bases fitting TRBD1. CDR3 length: 15 residues. Germline V CDR1 and CDR2: KGHSH, LQKENI. The junction had 9 bases not matched to a gene; V was cut back by 3 bases and J by 5 bases. This CDR3 is CASSPEGQGGTEAFF. Written as DNA, the CDR3 is TGTGCCAGCTCACCTGAGGGGCAGGGGGGGACTGAAGCTTTCTTT.

The chain carries TRBV2 and TRBJ2-7; weak D call: TRBD1 (6 bases). The germline V gene encodes CDR1 SNHLY and CDR2 FYNNEI. The V end lost 6 bases, the J end lost 0 bases, and 12 bases lay between the germline ends. The CDR3 covers 14 residues. Written as DNA, the CDR3 is TGTGCCAGCAGCCCGGACAGAGCCTCCTACGAGCAGTACTTC. Residues: CASSPDRASYEQYF.

The chain is built from TRBV19 and TRBJ2-3, with 8 bases that match TRBD1. CDR3 length equals 14 residues. CDR1 and CDR2 (germline): LNHDA, SQIVND (reference sequence). Germline trimming cut 5 bases from V and 0 bases from J; bases unmatched to any gene: 1. The DNA for the CDR3 is TGTGCCAGTAGTCGGGACAGGAGCACAGATACGCAGTATTTT. Translation gives CASSRDRSTDTQYF.

The V and J genes are TRBV11-2 and TRBJ2-5, with D possibly matching TRBD1 (6 bases). The length of the CDR3 is 16 residues. Germline V CDR1 and CDR2: SGHAT, FQNNGV. The V and J ends lost 2 bases and 1 base respectively, with 14 bases between them. This chain's CDR3 is CASSLFAGAPQETQYF. CDR3 bases: TGTGCCAGCAGCTTATTCGCAGGGGCCCCCCAAGAGACCCAGTACTTC.

The chain carries TRBV30 and TRBJ2-3, with a weak D call TRBD2 (6 bases). The CDR3 contains 16 residues. From germline, CDR1 is GTSNPN and CDR2 SVGIG (reference sequence). V gave up 0 bases and J gave up 3 bases, with 16 bases separating them. The CDR3, as DNA: TGTGCCTGGAGTGTGGACCTCTGGGGGGTTACAGATACGCAGTATTTT. This translates into CAWSVDLWGVTDTQYF.

The genes are TRBV27 and TRBJ2-3; D tentatively reads TRBD1 or TRBD2 (5 bases each). The CDR3 length is 16 residues. V was trimmed by 3 bases and J by 3 bases, leaving 16 bases between them. Germline V gives CDR1 MNHEY, CDR2 SMNVEV (reference sequence). The CDR3 here is CASSLGWGSGTDTQYF. CDR3 nucleotides: TGTGCCAGCAGTTTGGGGTGGGGGAGTGGGACAGATACGCAGTATTTT.

The table lists this clone with a few counts. The gene calls are TRBV29-1 and TRBJ1-4, with D unclear. The V gene lost 6 bases and the J gene lost 7 bases, with 15 bases spanning the gap. Germline CDR1 and CDR2: SQVTM and ANQGSEA. The CDR3 loop spans 13 amino acids. This CDR3 is CSVRLTAGEKLFF. The CDR3 DNA sequence: TGCAGCGTGCGCTTAACAGCTGGTGAAAAACTGTTTTTT.

The gene calls are TRBV28 and TRBJ2-7; TRBD1 matches 9 bases. The germline CDR1 and CDR2 sequences are MDHEN and SYDVKM. V lost 8 bases, J lost 5 bases, and 13 bases stayed unmatched. The CDR3 sequence is 15 residues long. CDR3 amino acids: CASADAGTGIHEQYF. CDR3 DNA: TGTGCCAGCGCAGATGCAGGGACAGGGATACACGAGCAGTACTTC.

The table lists this clone with a count of one. The gene calls are TRBV28 and TRBJ2-3; no reliable D call. The CDR3 has 15 amino acids. The V gene's germline CDR1 is MDHEN and CDR2 SYDVKM. Trimming pared 7 bases from V and 2 bases from J, leaving 16 bases between. In nucleotides, the CDR3 is TGTGCCAGCACCATCTCTAAGGGAAACACAGATACGCAGTATTTT. Amino acid sequence: CASTISKGNTDTQYF.

The V call is TRBV7-9, the J call TRBJ2-1, with 10 bases that match TRBD2. Germline CDR1 and CDR2: SEHNR and FQNEAQ (reference sequence). CDR3 length: 17 residues. V trimming: 5 bases; J trimming: 4 bases; junction bases outside the gene matches: 11. The DNA for the CDR3 is TGTGCCAGCAGCCCGGACCCCGGGACTAGCGCTTACAATGAGCAGTTCTTC. Amino acids: CASSPDPGTSAYNEQFF.

The rearrangement links TRBV19 to TRBJ2-7; 8 nucleotides line up with TRBD2. This CDR3 is 12 amino acids long. With 4 bases clipped from V and 8 bases from J, the junction kept 4 bases outside the gene matches. Germline loops: CDR1 LNHDA, CDR2 SQIVND (reference sequence). CDR3 in amino acids: CASSTGLAQQYF. CDR3 bases: TGTGCCAGTAGTACCGGACTAGCTCAGCAGTACTTC.